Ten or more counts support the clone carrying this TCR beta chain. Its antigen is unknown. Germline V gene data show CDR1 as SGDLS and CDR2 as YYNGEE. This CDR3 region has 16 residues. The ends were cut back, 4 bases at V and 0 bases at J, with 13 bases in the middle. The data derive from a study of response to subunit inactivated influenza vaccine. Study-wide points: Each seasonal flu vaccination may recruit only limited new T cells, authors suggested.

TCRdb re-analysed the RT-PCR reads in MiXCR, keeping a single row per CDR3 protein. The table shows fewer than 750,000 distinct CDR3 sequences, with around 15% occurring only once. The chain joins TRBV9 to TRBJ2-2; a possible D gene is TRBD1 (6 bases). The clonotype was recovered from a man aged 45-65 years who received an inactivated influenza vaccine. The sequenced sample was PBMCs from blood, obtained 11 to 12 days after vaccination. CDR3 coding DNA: TGTGCCAGCAGCCCCCGACAGGCCGCGAACACCGGGGAGCTGTTTTTT. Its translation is CASSPRQAANTGELFF.